These 24 T cell receptor beta chains originate from one sample sequenced in a study of CD8 T cells in ankylosing spondylitis. TCRdb fed the 5' RACE reads into MiXCR, producing one record per CDR3 protein. The sample yields roughly 350,000 distinct CDR3 sequences, approximately 8.2% seen once. Overall study findings and caveats: Ankylosing spondylitis blood appeared to carry a characteristic TCR beta motif of roughly eight highly homologous variants.

Their specific antigens are unknown. The sample comprised blood, either unsorted or a sorted T cell fraction (not recorded which). Receptors originate from a male donor with ankylosing spondylitis.

This clonotype was seen ten or more times. This rearrangement joins TRBV2 to TRBJ2-1; D ambiguous. The germline V gene encodes CDR1 SNHLY and CDR2 FYNNEI. V shed 7 bases and J shed 2 bases, with 9 bases lying between them. The CDR3 runs to 13 residues. The CDR3 DNA sequence: TGTGCCAGCACTAACGGGCCCTACAATGAGCAGTTCTTC. This translates into CASTNGPYNEQFF.

This clonotype was recorded many times. V is TRBV5-6 and J is TRBJ2-3, with 13 bases that match TRBD2. Germline CDR1 SGHDT, CDR2 YYEEEE. Trimming took 0 bases from V and 1 from J; bases not matched to a gene: 8. CDR3 size: 19 residues. The CDR3 DNA reads as TGTGCCAGCAGCTTGGCCGAGGGACTAGCGGGAAGTGGCACAGATACGCAGTATTTT. It encodes CASSLAEGLAGSGTDTQYF.

The rearrangement uses TRBV5-1 and TRBJ2-1; no definite D call. This CDR3 has 15 amino acids. V was pared by 2 bases and J by 6 bases, with 15 bases between. Per the germline V gene, CDR1 is SGHRS and CDR2 is YFSETQ. DNA for the CDR3: TGCGCCAGCAGCTTTAGTTTAAAACGGAGCAATGAGCAGTTCTTC. It specifies CASSFSLKRSNEQFF.

This clonotype was seen only a few times. CDR3 loop: CASSLDILRTGELFF. The CDR3 nucleotides read TGTGCCAGCAGCTTGGACATATTGCGCACCGGGGAGCTGTTTTTT. The chain couples TRBV11-3 to TRBJ2-2, with a possible D match to TRBD1 (5 bases). This CDR3 contains 15 residues. Germline lookup yields CDR1 SGHNT and CDR2 YENEEA. The V end lost 3 bases, the J end lost 4 bases, and 12 bases lay between the germline ends.

This clonotype was detected only a few times. The chain couples TRBV2 to TRBJ1-1; D perhaps matches TRBD1 (5 bases). The germline V gene encodes CDR1 SNHLY and CDR2 FYNNEI. V lost 10 bases to trimming and J lost 0 bases, with 15 bases between them. The CDR3 covers 14 residues. CDR3 sequence reads: CATRPGTLNTEAFF. In DNA form, the CDR3 reads TGTGCCACCAGACCGGGGACGTTGAACACTGAAGCTTTCTTT.

This clonotype was observed many times. The chain is built from TRBV24-1 and TRBJ2-5; TRBD1 matches 10 bases. Germline V lookup: CDR1 KGHDR, CDR2 SFDVKD. V shed 7 bases and J 2 bases; nucleotides not matched to a gene: 6. The CDR3 totals 15 residues. The CDR3 nucleotides are TGTGCCACCAGCCTATCGGGACAGGGGCAAGAGACCCAGTACTTC. Its translation is CATSLSGQGQETQYF.

The table lists this clonotype with many counts. The J gene is TRBJ2-3, the V gene TRBV3-1, with D hard to call. CDR1 and CDR2 from the germline V gene are LGHDT and YNNKEL (reference sequence). The CDR3 spans 16 residues. Trimming cost V 0 bases and J 2 bases, with 12 bases left between them. The CDR3, as DNA: TGTGCCAGCAGCCAAGAAGTAGGCCAACCCACAGATACGCAGTATTTT. Amino acids: CASSQEVGQPTDTQYF.

This clonotype has only a few counts. V and J are TRBV3-1 and TRBJ2-2; perhaps TRBD1 as D (5 bases). This CDR3 contains 15 residues. CDR1 is LGHDT and CDR2 is YNNKEL in the germline V gene (reference sequence). V lost 1 base, J lost 6 bases, and 12 bases lay in between. CDR3 nucleotides: TGTGCCAGCAGCCAAGGCAGGGCAGGATCCGGGGAGCTGTTTTTT. This codes for CASSQGRAGSGELFF.

This sequence joins TRBV20-1 and TRBJ2-1, with D perhaps given as TRBD1 or TRBD2 (5 bases each). The CDR3 is 16 amino acids. Deletions cut 1 base from V and 5 bases from J, with 18 bases between. From germline, CDR1 is DFQATT and CDR2 SNEGSKA (reference sequence). The CDR3 bases are TGCAGTGCTAGAGGAGGGGACCCCGTTCCCCACAATGAGCAGTTCTTC. This gives the protein CSARGGDPVPHNEQFF.

The chain is built from TRBV4-1 and TRBJ2-3; 8 nucleotides align to TRBD2. This CDR3 comprises 16 residues. Unmatched junction bases numbered 7, after V lost 3 bases and J lost 2 bases. Germline CDR1 is MGHRA and CDR2 is YSYEKL. In DNA form, the CDR3 reads TGCGCCAGCAGCCAGACGGGAGGGCGCGACACAGATACGCAGTATTTT. Its translation: CASSQTGGRDTDTQYF.

This clonotype was observed at least ten times. The genes are TRBV11-2 and TRBJ2-4; maybe TRBD1 (6 bases). This CDR3 has 14 residues. Trimming shortened V by 1 base and J by 3 bases, and 7 bases separated the two germline ends. The germline V gene has CDR1 SGHAT and CDR2 FQNNGV. For the CDR3, the DNA is TGTGCCAGCAGCTTAGGAGGGGGCAAAAACATTCAGTACTTC. Its protein product is CASSLGGGKNIQYF.

This clonotype was recorded at least ten times. The chain uses TRBV15 and TRBJ2-7, with D possibly being TRBD1 (5 bases). The CDR3 has 14 residues. Trimming stripped 1 base from V and 10 bases from J, with 17 bases between. Germline CDR1 is LNHNV and CDR2 is YYDKDF (reference sequence). The CDR3 nucleotides read TGTGCCACCAGCAGAGTAGACACCCAGGGCCTCCAGTACTTC. Translating gives CATSRVDTQGLQYF.

The rearrangement links TRBV25-1 to TRBJ2-7, with 9 bases matching TRBD2. The CDR3 runs 16 residues. Germline V gene data show CDR1 as MGHDK and CDR2 as SYGVNS. V shed 4 bases, J shed 3 bases, and the junction held 10 bases outside the gene matches. In DNA, the CDR3 is TGTGCCAGCAGTGGGGGAGGTAGCGGGAGCGGCTACGAGCAGTACTTC. This translates into CASSGGGSGSGYEQYF.

In DNA form, the CDR3 reads TGTGCCAGCTCACCACGGAGTTCTGAAGCTTTCTTT. It specifies CASSPRSSEAFF. The chain uses TRBV18 and TRBJ1-1, with D uncertain. With 1 base removed from V and 6 bases from J, the gap between germline ends came to 6 bases. Germline loops: CDR1 KGHSH, CDR2 LQKENI. The CDR3 has 12 amino acids.

This clonotype has only a few counts. This CDR3 reads CASSQDARPGDTQYF. In DNA, the CDR3 is TGCGCCAGCAGCCAAGATGCGCGGCCGGGCGATACGCAGTATTTT. The chain couples TRBV4-3 to TRBJ2-3; D gene ambiguous. There are 15 residues in the CDR3. CDR1 is LGHNA, CDR2 YSLEER, per germline. The V and J ends lost 0 bases and 6 bases respectively, with 13 bases between them.

The chain recombines TRBV5-1 with TRBJ2-7, with TRBD1 identical over 12 bases. Germline V gene lookup returns CDR1 SGHRS and CDR2 YFSETQ. After removal of 1 base from V and 0 bases from J, the junction contained 8 bases not matched to a gene. The CDR3 length is 18 residues. The CDR3 protein is CASSLPGQGAPFSYEQYF. CDR3 DNA sequence: TGCGCCAGCAGCTTGCCGGGACAGGGGGCCCCGTTCTCCTACGAGCAGTACTTC. The complete variable domain, with remaining parts taken from reference TRBV5-1 and TRBJ2-7, reads KAGVTQTPRYLIKTRGQQVTLSCSPISGHRSVSWYQQTPGQGLQFLFEYFSETQRNKGNFPGRFSGRQFSNSRSEMNVSTLELGDSALYLCASSLPGQGAPFSYEQYFGPGTRLTVT.

This clonotype has more than one count but fewer than ten. The rearrangement links TRBV18 to TRBJ2-2; unclear D gene. From germline, CDR1 is KGHSH and CDR2 LQKENI. CDR3 length: 18 amino acids. Deletions cut 3 bases from V and 4 bases from J, with 21 bases between. CDR3 loop: CASSPGGRTPRVTGELFF. The CDR3 region has the DNA TGTGCCAGCTCACCCGGCGGTCGCACACCACGGGTCACCGGGGAGCTGTTTTTT.

This clonotype was counted a few times. The CDR3 sequence: CSARGPPARGEQFF. The CDR3 nucleotides are TGCAGTGCTAGAGGGCCCCCAGCCCGGGGTGAGCAGTTCTTC. The chain couples TRBV20-1 to TRBJ2-1; weak D call: TRBD2 (5 bases). Trimming stripped 1 base from V and 9 bases from J, with 16 bases between. The CDR3 contains 14 residues. CDR1 is DFQATT and CDR2 is SNEGSKA in the germline V gene (reference sequence).

This clonotype was observed many times. V usage is TRBV12-3 or TRBV12-4 and J usage is TRBJ2-7; 10 bases align to TRBD2. Germline trimming cut 0 bases from V and 5 bases from J; bases unmatched to any gene: 7. The CDR3 loop spans 16 amino acids. CDR3 bases: TGTGCCAGCAGTTTAGCGCTGTCTAGCGGGAGCGACGAGCAGTACTTC. Residues: CASSLALSSGSDEQYF.

CDR3 region: CASSGPLTSGRWDEQFF. CDR3 in DNA: TGTGCCAGCAGCGGGCCTCTTACTAGCGGGAGATGGGATGAGCAGTTCTTC. V gene TRBV9 combines with J gene TRBJ2-1, with 11 positions matching TRBD2. The trim removed 3 bases at V and 8 bases at J, leaving 13 bases unmatched. The CDR3 totals 17 residues. CDR1 is SGDLS, CDR2 YYNGEE, per germline.

The genes are TRBV6-2 or TRBV6-3 and TRBJ2-1, with TRBD2 as a possible D gene (6 bases). V dropped 4 bases and J dropped 2 bases, with 15 bases sitting between them. Germline values: CDR1 MNHEY, CDR2 SVGEGT. The CDR3 is 16 residues long. The CDR3 DNA reads TGTGCCAGCAGTTCCGCGGGGCCAGGCCCCTACAATGAGCAGTTCTTC. As protein: CASSSAGPGPYNEQFF.

The chain joins TRBV12-3 or TRBV12-4 to TRBJ2-5, with TRBD2 identical over 11 bases. This CDR3 has 15 amino acids. With V trimmed by 6 bases and J by 5 bases, 8 bases remained unmatched. In nucleotides, the CDR3 is TGTGCCAGCAGCCCTAGCGGGAGGCGGCGTGAGACCCAGTACTTC. This encodes CASSPSGRRRETQYF.

This clonotype turned up a few times. The rearrangement joins TRBV5-1 to TRBJ2-7, with no clear D. Germline loops: CDR1 SGHRS, CDR2 YFSETQ. V was cut by 0 bases and J by 3 bases, with 10 bases left in between. The CDR3 loop spans 14 amino acids. The CDR3 loop is CASSLGSNSYEQYF. The DNA of the CDR3 is TGCGCCAGCAGCTTGGGATCGAACAGCTACGAGCAGTACTTC. Together with reference TRBV5-1 and TRBJ2-7, the CDR3 gives the full variable domain: KAGVTQTPRYLIKTRGQQVTLSCSPISGHRSVSWYQQTPGQGLQFLFEYFSETQRNKGNFPGRFSGRQFSNSRSEMNVSTLELGDSALYLCASSLGSNSYEQYFGPGTRLTVT.

This clonotype was seen many times. J is TRBJ2-2 and V is TRBV10-3; either TRBD1 or TRBD2 may supply D (5 bases each). CDR3 length: 17 amino acids. Germline CDR1 ENHRY, CDR2 SYGVKD. Trimming left V 4 bases short and J 4 bases short, with 19 bases between. The DNA for the CDR3 is TGTGCCATCAGTGCGCACGGGACCGCCGGAACCACCGGGGAGCTGTTTTTT. Amino acids: CAISAHGTAGTTGELFF.